This is a list of T cell receptor beta chains from one sample in a study of radiotherapy plus CTLA-4 blockade in lung cancer. Profiled with immunoSEQ multiplex PCR; TCRdb holds only in-frame clones, not every one. The table lists roughly 54,000 clones, 84% of them singletons, with around 5.1% in the top ten. The sequencing here drew on peripheral blood, taken from a patient treated with radiotherapy plus ipilimumab. The receptors were sampled from a human donor with non-small cell lung cancer whose response to radiotherapy plus ipilimumab could not be evaluated. The CDR3 runs from the conserved cysteine through the conserved F or W. D genes are given only for firm matches. A row's size may be missing; if present it is once, few, many or a size class.

>TRBD1|TRBJ1-2|-|TRBV28
CASSIESGTGRRYTF
TGTGCCAGCAGTATAGAATCCGGGACAGGACGACGCTACACCTTC
>TRBD1|TRBJ1-5|-|TRBV28
CASSGQGSFSNQPQHF
TGTGCCAGCAGTGGACAGGGGTCTTTTAGCAATCAGCCCCAGCATTTT
>-|TRBJ1-5|-|TRBV23-1
CASSQIQTGRGDQPQHF
TGCGCCAGCAGTCAAATCCAAACAGGGAGAGGGGATCAGCCCCAGCATTTT
>-|TRBJ1-1|-|TRBV5-1
CASSSGMRWDTEAFF
TGCGCCAGCAGCTCGGGGATGAGATGGGACACTGAAGCTTTCTTT
>TRBD1|TRBJ1-2|-|TRBV7-9
CASIQGAGTENGYTF
TGTGCCAGCATCCAGGGGGCGGGGACAGAGAATGGCTACACCTTC
>-|TRBJ2-1|-|TRBV18
CASSPGTGRGHEQFF
TGTGCCAGCTCACCGGGGACTGGAAGAGGACATGAGCAGTTCTTC
>TRBD1|TRBJ2-5|once|TRBV7-2
CASSTHGQGGETQYF
TGTGCCAGCAGCACTCACGGACAGGGTGGAGAGACCCAGTACTTC
>TRBD1|TRBJ1-4|few|TRBV11-2
CASSRGQGKLFF
TGTGCCAGCAGCCGAGGACAGGGAAAACTGTTTTTT
>-|TRBJ2-1|-|TRBV7-3
CASSLTSSDNEQFF
TGTGCCAGCAGCTTAACATCTAGCGACAATGAGCAGTTCTTC
>-|TRBJ2-5|-|TRBV6-1
CASRLQETQYF
TGTGCCAGCCGACTTCAAGAGACCCAGTACTTC
>TRBD1|TRBJ1-1|-|TRBV19
CASRALNRGDTEAFF
TGTGCCAGTAGGGCTTTGAACAGGGGTGACACTGAAGCTTTCTTT
>TRBD1|TRBJ1-1|few|TRBV30
CAWSWTGVTNTEAFF
TGTGCCTGGAGCTGGACAGGGGTCACGAACACTGAAGCTTTCTTT
>TRBD1|TRBJ2-7|-|TRBV5-1
CASSFTGAYEQYF
TGCGCCAGCAGCTTTACAGGGGCCTACGAGCAGTACTTC
>TRBD1|TRBJ2-7|-|TRBV5-6
CASSFRQGYEQYF
TGTGCCAGCAGCTTTCGACAGGGCTACGAGCAGTACTTC
>-|TRBJ1-4|-|TRBV28
CASRGADDNNEKLFF
TGTGCCAGCAGAGGAGCAGACGATAACAATGAAAAACTGTTTTTT
>-|TRBJ2-1|-|TRBV19
CASSIGTDFYNEQFF
TGTGCCAGTAGTATAGGGACAGACTTCTACAATGAGCAGTTCTTC
>TRBD1|TRBJ2-2|-|TRBV6-4
CASRGQTNTGELFF
TGTGCCAGCAGGGGACAGACGAACACCGGGGAGCTGTTTTTT
>-|TRBJ2-3|-|TRBV2
CASSTGDSTSTDTQYF
TGTGCCAGCAGTACGGGAGATTCAACTAGCACAGATACGCAGTATTTT
>TRBD2|TRBJ2-1|-|TRBV29-1
CSVVGTSGSKTTYNEQFF
TGCAGCGTTGTAGGGACTAGCGGGAGTAAGACCACCTACAATGAGCAGTTCTTC
>TRBD1|TRBJ1-2|-|TRBV28
CASSSLGTGFSNYGYTF
TGTGCCAGCAGTTCTCTCGGGACAGGATTTTCTAACTATGGCTACACCTTC
>-|TRBJ1-2|-|TRBV11-2
CASGPGHRNSYGYTF
TGTGCCAGCGGACCGGGACACCGAAACTCCTATGGCTACACCTTC
>-|TRBJ2-7|-|TRBV5-4
CASSLDPLQASYEQYF
TGTGCCAGCAGCTTGGATCCCCTCCAGGCCTCCTACGAGCAGTACTTC
>TRBD2|TRBJ2-5|-|TRBV2
CASRKLAGEETQYF
TGTGCCAGCCGAAAGCTAGCGGGAGAAGAGACCCAGTACTTC
>TRBD2|TRBJ2-1|-|TRBV28
CASSRAGEGEQFF
TGTGCCAGCAGCCGAGCGGGGGAGGGTGAGCAGTTCTTC
>-|TRBJ2-1|-|TRBV7-2
CASSLRGRRDNEQFF
TGTGCCAGCAGCTTACGGGGGAGAAGGGACAATGAGCAGTTCTTC
>-|TRBJ1-2|-|TRBV7-2
CASSLSHRRAGDYTF
TGTGCCAGCAGCTTGAGCCACAGACGGGCGGGCGACTACACCTTC
>-|TRBJ1-2|-|TRBV2
CASSESGLYGYTF
TGTGCCAGCAGTGAATCGGGTTTGTATGGCTACACCTTC
>TRBD1|TRBJ1-5|-|TRBV28
CASSLTGDRGQPQHF
TGTGCCAGCAGTTTAACTGGGGACAGGGGACAGCCCCAGCATTTT
>TRBD2|TRBJ2-3|-|TRBV29-1
CSAVDRLAGGTDTQYF
TGCAGCGCCGTTGACAGACTAGCGGGAGGCACAGATACGCAGTATTTT
>TRBD1|TRBJ2-2|-|TRBV30
CAWNRDSSNTGELFF
TGTGCCTGGAATCGGGACAGCTCGAACACCGGGGAGCTGTTTTTT
>-|TRBJ2-7|-|TRBV6-1
CASSALRDSGYEQYF
TGTGCCAGCAGTGCCCTCCGGGACTCGGGTTACGAGCAGTACTTC
>TRBD1|TRBJ2-3|-|TRBV6-6
CASSYSAQGARDTQYF
TGTGCCAGCAGTTACTCGGCTCAGGGGGCACGAGATACGCAGTATTTT
>-|TRBJ1-2|once|TRBV30
CAWKGGNYGYTF
TGTGCCTGGAAAGGGGGAAACTATGGCTACACCTTC
>-|TRBJ2-7|few|TRBV2
CASSEQSYEQYF
TGTGCCAGCAGTGAACAGTCCTACGAGCAGTACTTC
>-|TRBJ1-1|-|TRBV2
CASTKRQENTEAFF
TGTGCCAGCACCAAACGACAAGAGAACACTGAAGCTTTCTTT
>-|TRBJ1-3|-|TRBV19
CASSVATVSRNTIYF
TGTGCCAGTAGCGTCGCGACAGTCTCTAGAAACACCATATATTTT
>TRBD2|TRBJ2-1|-|TRBV6-5
CASSRGTSGSNEQFF
TGTGCCAGCAGCCGCGGGACTAGCGGGAGTAATGAGCAGTTCTTC
>-|TRBJ1-5|once|TRBV19
CASSTTGLPDQPQHF
TGTGCCAGTAGTACAACAGGGCTCCCTGATCAGCCCCAGCATTTT
>-|TRBJ1-2|-|TRBV19
CASSFRVSNYGYTF
TGTGCCAGTAGTTTCAGGGTATCTAACTATGGCTACACCTTC
>TRBD1|TRBJ1-5|-|TRBV28
CASSKGQGVNQPQHF
TGTGCCAGCAGCAAAGGACAGGGGGTCAATCAGCCCCAGCATTTT